Below, 15 T cell receptor beta chains from the same sample are listed, as sequenced in a study of blood T cells in healthy people across ages. It was with a sample-barcoded 5' primer and a J-beta primer mix that a second PCR of roughly 7 to 11 cycles was run. Using its own MiXCR run on the 5' RACE reads, TCRdb lists one record per CDR3 protein. The sample has approximately 790,000 distinct CDR3 sequences, around 68% seen once. Sequenced sample: blood. Receptor source: a man aged 25-45 years in good health.

A single count supports this clonotype. This chain uses TRBV9 with TRBJ2-2; 11 nucleotides agree with TRBD2. The CDR3 runs 16 residues. V was pared by 0 bases and J by 3 bases, with 1 base of the junction left unmatched. Germline CDR1 SGDLS, CDR2 YYNGEE. In DNA, the CDR3 is TGTGCCAGCAGCGTAGTACTAGCGGGGGACACCGGGGAGCTGTTTTTT. This codes for CASSVVLAGDTGELFF.

This clonotype appeared a few times. V is TRBV2 and J is TRBJ1-2; TRBD1 might be the D (5 bases). Germline V gives CDR1 SNHLY, CDR2 FYNNEI. Between the trimmed V and J ends, which lost 2 bases and 9 bases, there was a span of 13 bases. CDR3 size: 13 residues. In nucleotides, the CDR3 is TGTGCCAGCAGTGAAATACGGGGCCGACGCTACACCTTC. This gives the protein CASSEIRGRRYTF. Drawing the rest from reference TRBV2 and TRBJ1-2, the complete variable domain is EPEVTQTPSHQVTQMGQEVILRCVPISNHLYFYWYRQILGQKVEFLVSFYNNEISEKSEIFDDQFSVERPDGSNFTLKIRSTKLEDSAMYFCASSEIRGRRYTFGSGTRLTVV.

The J gene is TRBJ1-5, the V gene TRBV4-2, with a weak D call TRBD1 (5 bases). Germline-derived CDR1 and CDR2 are LGHNA and YNFKEQ. The CDR3 loop spans 13 amino acids. Trimming removed 0 bases at V and 12 bases at J, with 12 bases between. CDR3 coding DNA: TGTGCCAGCAGCCAAGACCTGGGGGAAGGCCAGCATTTT. As protein: CASSQDLGEGQHF.

The chain's CDR3 is CASSPLGTIPTGELFF. The CDR3 nucleotides read TGTGCCAGCAGTCCCCTCGGGACTATTCCCACCGGGGAGCTGTTTTTT. The chain carries TRBV6-2 or TRBV6-3 and TRBJ2-2; 7 bases line up with TRBD2. The J segment lost 4 bases and the V segment lost 5 bases, leaving 10 bases of the junction unmatched. CDR1 and CDR2 from the germline V gene are MNHEY and SVGEGT. CDR3 length: 16 residues.

V and J are TRBV20-1 and TRBJ2-3, with unresolved D. Per germline, CDR1 DFQATT and CDR2 SNEGSKA (reference sequence). Trimming removed 4 bases from V and 2 bases from J, with 16 bases in between. CDR3 length: 15 residues. As DNA, the CDR3 is TGCAGTGCTAATGGGCAGTTTAAGGCCACAGATACGCAGTATTTT. This sequence encodes CSANGQFKATDTQYF.

The gene calls are TRBV6-6 and TRBJ1-2; TRBD1 aligns across 7 bases. The trim removed 10 bases at V and 8 bases at J, leaving 7 bases unmatched. The CDR3 totals 11 residues. Germline V gene data show CDR1 as MNHNY and CDR2 as SVGAGI (reference sequence). Here the CDR3 reads CATTGAMGYTF. For the CDR3, the DNA is TGTGCCACCACAGGGGCGATGGGCTACACCTTC.

CDR3 coding DNA: TGCAGTGCTAGGGACCGGGGGGGCTATAATGAGCAGTTCTTC. Amino acid sequence: CSARDRGGYNEQFF. This chain links TRBV20-1 with TRBJ2-1, with 8 bases lining up with TRBD2. The CDR3 has 14 amino acids. V lost 3 bases, J lost 7 bases, and 8 bases stayed unmatched. Per germline, CDR1 DFQATT and CDR2 SNEGSKA (reference sequence).

The gene calls are TRBV12-3 or TRBV12-4 and TRBJ2-4; possible D gene TRBD1, 5 bases. This CDR3 contains 16 residues. Trimming left V 5 bases short and J 0 bases short, with 14 bases between. The CDR3 DNA reads as TGTGCCAGCAGTCTCCGCCCCCAGGGAGCCAAAAACATTCAGTACTTC. It encodes CASSLRPQGAKNIQYF.

The chain has TRBV18 and TRBJ1-5; tentatively, D is TRBD1 (5 bases). The CDR3 loop spans 16 amino acids. Germline lookup yields CDR1 KGHSH and CDR2 LQKENI. The V and J ends lost 0 bases and 6 bases respectively, with 15 bases between them. The CDR3 protein is CASSPPFGREGQPQHF. CDR3 DNA sequence: TGTGCCAGCTCACCACCGTTTGGCAGGGAAGGTCAGCCCCAGCATTTT.

This chain connects TRBV5-6 to TRBJ1-1, with TRBD1 matching over 7 bases. V lost 4 bases and J lost 4; bases outside the gene matches: 4. CDR3 length: 13 residues. Per the germline V gene, CDR1 is SGHDT and CDR2 is YYEEEE. The CDR3 DNA reads as TGTGCCAGCAGCCCGACAGGGTGCACTGAAGCTTTCTTT. Residues: CASSPTGCTEAFF. The whole variable domain, filled in from reference TRBV5-6 and TRBJ1-1, reads DAGVTQSPTHLIKTRGQQVTLRCSPKSGHDTVSWYQQALGQGPQFIFQYYEEEERQRGNFPDRFSGHQFPNYSSELNVNALLLGDSALYLCASSPTGCTEAFFGQGTRLTVV.

This clonotype was detected only a few times. The rearrangement joins TRBV9 to TRBJ2-5; D is perhaps TRBD1 (6 bases). The CDR3 runs 15 residues. V shed 2 bases and J shed 5 bases, with 16 bases lying between them. The germline V gene encodes CDR1 SGDLS and CDR2 YYNGEE. The CDR3 loop is CASSVSGVPGETQYF. CDR3 DNA sequence: TGTGCCAGCAGCGTGTCAGGGGTTCCGGGGGAGACCCAGTACTTC. Based on the CDR3 plus reference TRBV9 and TRBJ2-5, the full variable domain is DSGVTQTPKHLITATGQRVTLRCSPRSGDLSVYWYQQSLDQGLQFLIQYYNGEERAKGNILERFSAQQFPDLHSELNLSSLELGDSALYFCASSVSGVPGETQYFGPGTRLLVL.

CDR3 residues: CASSTDMDRSYEQYF. The CDR3 DNA reads TGTGCCAGCAGCACCGACATGGACAGGTCCTACGAGCAGTACTTC. V usage is TRBV27 and J usage is TRBJ2-7; 7 positions agree with TRBD1. The CDR3 has 15 residues. Per the germline V gene, CDR1 is MNHEY and CDR2 is SMNVEV (reference sequence). Germline trimming cut 6 bases from V and 1 base from J; bases unmatched to any gene: 9.

This clonotype was found a few times. The rearrangement joins TRBV20-1 to TRBJ2-1; D may correspond to TRBD1 or TRBD2 (5 bases each). Germline lookup yields CDR1 DFQATT and CDR2 SNEGSKA (reference sequence). Trimming removed 2 bases from V and 0 bases from J, with 20 bases in between. CDR3 size: 18 residues. DNA for the CDR3: TGCAGTGCTAGACCTATGGACTCACGAGACAGCTCCTACAATGAGCAGTTCTTC. It codes for CSARPMDSRDSSYNEQFF.

The chain has TRBV29-1 and TRBJ2-3; either TRBD1 or TRBD2 may supply D (6 bases each). The germline CDR1 and CDR2 sequences are SQVTM and ANQGSEA. CDR3 length: 13 amino acids. The ends were cut back, 8 bases at V and 5 bases at J, with 17 bases in the middle. CDR3 DNA: TGCAGCTGCGAGGACGGAGGGGGAGATACGCAGTATTTT. Translation: CSCEDGGGDTQYF.

The rearrangement links TRBV2 to TRBJ2-4, with TRBD1 matching 10 bases. CDR3 length: 12 residues. V lost 6 bases and J lost 7; bases outside the gene matches: 0. CDR1 is SNHLY and CDR2 is FYNNEI in the germline V gene. This chain's CDR3 is CASRGQGNIQYF. In DNA, the CDR3 is TGTGCCAGCAGGGGACAGGGGAACATTCAGTACTTC.